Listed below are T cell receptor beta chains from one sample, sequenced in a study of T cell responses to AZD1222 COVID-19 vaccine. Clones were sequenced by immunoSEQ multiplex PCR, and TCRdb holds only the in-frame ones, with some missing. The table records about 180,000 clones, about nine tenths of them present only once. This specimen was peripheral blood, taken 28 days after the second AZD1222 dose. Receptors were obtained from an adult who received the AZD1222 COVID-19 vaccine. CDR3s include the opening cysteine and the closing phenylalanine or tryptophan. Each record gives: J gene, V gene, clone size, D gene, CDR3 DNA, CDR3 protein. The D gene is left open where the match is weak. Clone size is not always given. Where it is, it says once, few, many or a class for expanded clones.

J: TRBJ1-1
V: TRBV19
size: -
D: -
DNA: TGTGCCAGTAGTGGCCCTCGGACAGTTTGGGCTGAAGCTTTCTTT
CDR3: CASSGPRTVWAEAFF

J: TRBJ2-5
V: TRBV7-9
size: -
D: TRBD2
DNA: TGTGCCAGCAGCTTAGAAAGAGCGGGAGCGGAGACCCAGTACTTC
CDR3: CASSLERAGAETQYF

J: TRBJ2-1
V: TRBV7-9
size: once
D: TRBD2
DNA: TGTGCCAGCAGCCCCGGACTAGCTACCTACAATGAGCAGTTCTTC
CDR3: CASSPGLATYNEQFF

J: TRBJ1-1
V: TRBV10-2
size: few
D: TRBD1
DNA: TGCGCCAGCAATAGACAGGGCGCCCAAGCTTTCTTT
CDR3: CASNRQGAQAFF

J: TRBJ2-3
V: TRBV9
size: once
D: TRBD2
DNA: TGTGCCAGCAGCGTGGGGCTAGCGGGGGTGATAGATACGCAGTATTTT
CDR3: CASSVGLAGVIDTQYF

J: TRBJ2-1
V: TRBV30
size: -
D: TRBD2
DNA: TGTGCCTGGAGTAGCGGGACCCAGGATGAGCAGTTCTTC
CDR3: CAWSSGTQDEQFF

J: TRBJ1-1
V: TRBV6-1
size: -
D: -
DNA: TGTGCCAGCAGTGATAAGGGACATGTAACAATCGCTGAAGCTTTCTTT
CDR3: CASSDKGHVTIAEAFF

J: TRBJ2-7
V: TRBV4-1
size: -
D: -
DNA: TGCGCCAGCAGCCAGACCTCCTCCTACGAGCAGTACTTC
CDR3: CASSQTSSYEQYF

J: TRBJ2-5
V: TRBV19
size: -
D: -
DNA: TGTGCCAGTAGTGTTGGGACGGCCCAAGAGACCCAGTACTTC
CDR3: CASSVGTAQETQYF

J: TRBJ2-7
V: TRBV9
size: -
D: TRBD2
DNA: TGTGCCAGCAGCGTAGACACCGGGACTAGCGGCTACGAGCAGTACTTC
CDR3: CASSVDTGTSGYEQYF

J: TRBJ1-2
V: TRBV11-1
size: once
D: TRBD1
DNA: TGTGCCAGCAGCCTCGGGACAGACTATGGCTACACCTTC
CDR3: CASSLGTDYGYTF

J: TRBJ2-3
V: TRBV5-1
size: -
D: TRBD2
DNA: TGCGCCAGCCTACCCGGGCTAGCGGGAAAAACAGATACGCAGTATTTT
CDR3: CASLPGLAGKTDTQYF

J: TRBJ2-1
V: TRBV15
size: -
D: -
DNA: TGTGCCACCAGCAGGCAGGGAGGCACCAATGAGCAGTTCTTC
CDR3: CATSRQGGTNEQFF

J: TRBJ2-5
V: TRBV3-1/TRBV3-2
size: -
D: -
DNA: TGTGCCAGCAGCCAACAGGGGGGAGAGACCCAGTACTTC
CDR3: CASSQQGGETQYF

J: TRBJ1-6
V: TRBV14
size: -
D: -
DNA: TGTGCCAGCAGCCCCCGGCCTGGGTTACCCCTCCACTTT
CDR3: CASSPRPGLPLHF

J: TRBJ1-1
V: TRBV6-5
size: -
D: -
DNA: TGTGCCAGCACCGCAGATAGAGTTGCTTTCTTT
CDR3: CASTADRVAFF

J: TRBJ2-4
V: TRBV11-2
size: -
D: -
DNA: TGTGCCAGCAGCTTAGAGCCCACCGTTGACTTCCTGGTTACCAAAAACATTCAGTACTTC
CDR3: CASSLEPTVDFLVTKNIQYF

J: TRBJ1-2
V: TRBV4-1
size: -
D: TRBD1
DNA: TGCGCCAGCAGCCAAGCCGGGACAGGAAATAACTATGGCTACACCTTC
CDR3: CASSQAGTGNNYGYTF

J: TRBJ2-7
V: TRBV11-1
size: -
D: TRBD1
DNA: TGTGCCAGCAGCCCACCGGGACAGGACGCCTACGAGCAGTACTTC
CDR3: CASSPPGQDAYEQYF

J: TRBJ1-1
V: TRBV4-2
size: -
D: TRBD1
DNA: TGTGCCAGCAGCCAAGCCGACAGGGAGGGCACTGAAGCTTTCTTT
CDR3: CASSQADREGTEAFF

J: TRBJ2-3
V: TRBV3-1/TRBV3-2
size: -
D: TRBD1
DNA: TGTGCCAGCACCCGAGCCCAGGGGGAACGCACAGATACGCAGTATTTT
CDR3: CASTRAQGERTDTQYF

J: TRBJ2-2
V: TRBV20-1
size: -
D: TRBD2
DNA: TGCAGTGCTAGTCAGGGACTAGCGGCGAACACCGGGGAGCTGTTTTTT
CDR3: CSASQGLAANTGELFF

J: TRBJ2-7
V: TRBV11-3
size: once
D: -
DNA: TGTGCCAGCAGCTTCAGGGTTGGTTACGAGCAGTACTTC
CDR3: CASSFRVGYEQYF

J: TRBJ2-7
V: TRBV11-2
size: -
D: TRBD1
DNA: TGTGCCAGCAGCTTAGGGTTGACAGGGTCCGAGCAGTACTTC
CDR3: CASSLGLTGSEQYF

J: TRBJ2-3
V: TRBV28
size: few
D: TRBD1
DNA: TGTGCCAGCAGTTCCGGGCGTGTGACAGGGGGCACAGATACGCAGTATTTT
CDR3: CASSSGRVTGGTDTQYF

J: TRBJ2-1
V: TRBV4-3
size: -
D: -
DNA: TGCGCCAGCAGCCAAGATCTAAGGAACAATGAGCAGTTCTTC
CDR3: CASSQDLRNNEQFF

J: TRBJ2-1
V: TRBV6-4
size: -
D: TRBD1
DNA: TGTGCCAGCAGTGAATATGGGACAGCATACAATGAGCAGTTCTTC
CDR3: CASSEYGTAYNEQFF

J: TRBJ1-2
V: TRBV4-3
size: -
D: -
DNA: TGCGCCAGCAGCCAAGATCCAGCCTCTCCCTATGGCTACACCTTC
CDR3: CASSQDPASPYGYTF

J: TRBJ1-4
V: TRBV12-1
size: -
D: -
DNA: TGTGCCAGCAGCCTAGGGGCGACAGAGCCGGACGATGAAAAACTGTTTTTT
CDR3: CASSLGATEPDDEKLFF

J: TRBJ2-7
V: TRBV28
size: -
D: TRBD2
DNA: TGTGCCAGCAGTTCGTCCGCTAGCGGGACTTTTTACGAGCAGTACTTC
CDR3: CASSSSASGTFYEQYF

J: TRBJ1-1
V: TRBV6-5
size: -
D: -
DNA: TGTGCCAGCACTACGACGGGGGGGAACACTGAAGCTTTCTTT
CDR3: CASTTTGGNTEAFF

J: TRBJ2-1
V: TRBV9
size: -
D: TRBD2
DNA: TGTGCCAGCAGCTCCTGGACTAGCGGGAGCTCCTACAATGAGCAGTTCTTC
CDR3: CASSSWTSGSSYNEQFF

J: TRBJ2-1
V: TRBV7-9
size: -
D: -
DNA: TGTGCCAGCACCCCCCTTGGTAGCGGAGTAGAGCAGTTCTTC
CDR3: CASTPLGSGVEQFF